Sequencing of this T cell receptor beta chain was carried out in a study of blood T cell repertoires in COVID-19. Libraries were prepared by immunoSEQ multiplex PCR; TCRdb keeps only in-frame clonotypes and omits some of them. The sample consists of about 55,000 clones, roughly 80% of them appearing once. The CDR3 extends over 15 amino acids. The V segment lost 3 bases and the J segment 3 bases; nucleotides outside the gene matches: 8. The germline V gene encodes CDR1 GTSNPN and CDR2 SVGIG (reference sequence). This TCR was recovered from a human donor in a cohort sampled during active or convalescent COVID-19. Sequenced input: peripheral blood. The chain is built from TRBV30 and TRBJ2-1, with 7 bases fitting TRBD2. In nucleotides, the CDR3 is TGTGCCTGGAGACCTGGGACTACCTACTACAATGAGCAGTTCTTC. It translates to CAWRPGTTYYNEQFF.